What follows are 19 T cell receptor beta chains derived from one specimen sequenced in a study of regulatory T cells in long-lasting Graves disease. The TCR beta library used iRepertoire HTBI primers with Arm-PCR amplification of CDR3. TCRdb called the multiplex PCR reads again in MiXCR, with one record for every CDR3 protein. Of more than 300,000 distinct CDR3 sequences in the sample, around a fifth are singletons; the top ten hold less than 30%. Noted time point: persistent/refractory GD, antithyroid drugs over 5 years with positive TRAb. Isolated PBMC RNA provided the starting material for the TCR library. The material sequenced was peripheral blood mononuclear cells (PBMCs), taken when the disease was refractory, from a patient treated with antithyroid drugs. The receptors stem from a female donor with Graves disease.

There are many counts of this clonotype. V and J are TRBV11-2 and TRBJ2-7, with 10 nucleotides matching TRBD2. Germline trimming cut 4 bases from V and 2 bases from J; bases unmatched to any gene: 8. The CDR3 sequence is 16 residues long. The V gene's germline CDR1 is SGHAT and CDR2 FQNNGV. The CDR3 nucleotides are TGTGCCAGCAGCTCCCATAGCGGGAGGCACCCCTACGAGCAGTACTTC. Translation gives CASSSHSGRHPYEQYF.

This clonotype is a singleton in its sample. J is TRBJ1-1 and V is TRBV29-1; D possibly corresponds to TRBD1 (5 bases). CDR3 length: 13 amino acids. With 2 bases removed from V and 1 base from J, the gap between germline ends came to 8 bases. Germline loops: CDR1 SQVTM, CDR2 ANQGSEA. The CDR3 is CSVERTTNTEAFF. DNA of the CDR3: TGCAGCGTTGAACGGACAACGAACACTGAAGCTTTCTTT.

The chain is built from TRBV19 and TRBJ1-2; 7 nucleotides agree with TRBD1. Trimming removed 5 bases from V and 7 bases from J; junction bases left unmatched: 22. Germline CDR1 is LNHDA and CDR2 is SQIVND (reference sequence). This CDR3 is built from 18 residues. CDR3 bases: TGTGCCAGTAGTCCAGACAGGGAGGCCTCCCTTTCTACGTTTGGCTACACCTTC. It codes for CASSPDREASLSTFGYTF.

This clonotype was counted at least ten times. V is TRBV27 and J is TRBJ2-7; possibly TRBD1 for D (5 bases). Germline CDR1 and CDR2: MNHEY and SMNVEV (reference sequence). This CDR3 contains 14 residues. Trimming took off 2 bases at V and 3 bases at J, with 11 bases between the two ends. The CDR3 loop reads CASSLNSDSYEQYF. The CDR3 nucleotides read TGTGCCAGCAGTTTAAACTCAGACAGCTACGAGCAGTACTTC.

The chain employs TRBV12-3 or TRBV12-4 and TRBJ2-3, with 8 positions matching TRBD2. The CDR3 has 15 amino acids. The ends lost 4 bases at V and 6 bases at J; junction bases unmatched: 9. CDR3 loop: CASSSGGLAGDTQYF. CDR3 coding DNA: TGTGCCAGCAGTTCCGGGGGGCTAGCGGGCGATACGCAGTATTTT.

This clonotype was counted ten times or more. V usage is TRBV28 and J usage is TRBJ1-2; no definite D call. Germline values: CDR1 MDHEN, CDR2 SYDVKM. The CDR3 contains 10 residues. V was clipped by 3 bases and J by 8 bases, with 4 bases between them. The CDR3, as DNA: TGTGCCAGCAGTTTCCGCGGCTACACCTTC. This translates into CASSFRGYTF.

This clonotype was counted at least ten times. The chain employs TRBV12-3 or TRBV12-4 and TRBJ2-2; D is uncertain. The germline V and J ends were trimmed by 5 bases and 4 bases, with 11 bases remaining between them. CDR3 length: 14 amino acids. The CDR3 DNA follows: TGTGCCAGCAGTGCACTTAGTGGCACCGGGGAGCTGTTTTTT. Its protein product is CASSALSGTGELFF.

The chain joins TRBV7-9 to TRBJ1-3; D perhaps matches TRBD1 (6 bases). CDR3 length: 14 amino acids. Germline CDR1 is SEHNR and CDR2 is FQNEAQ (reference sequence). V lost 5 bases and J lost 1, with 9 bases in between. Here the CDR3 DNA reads TGTGCCAGCAGCCACGGGACATCTGGAAACACCATATATTTT. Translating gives CASSHGTSGNTIYF.

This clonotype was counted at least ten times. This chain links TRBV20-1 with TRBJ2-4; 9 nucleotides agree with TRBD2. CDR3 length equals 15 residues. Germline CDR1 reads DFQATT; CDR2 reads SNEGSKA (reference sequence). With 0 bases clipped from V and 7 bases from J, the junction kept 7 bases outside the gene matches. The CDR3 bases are TGCAGTGCTAGAGATCCCCTAGCGGGGCGGAACATTCAGTACTTC. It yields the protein CSARDPLAGRNIQYF.

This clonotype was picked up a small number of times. CDR3 sequence (DNA): TGTGCCAGCAGTTACGGCCGGAGCGGGTTGAACACCGGGGAGCTGTTTTTT. Translated, it gives CASSYGRSGLNTGELFF. The chain combines TRBV6-2 or TRBV6-3 with TRBJ2-2; tentatively, D is TRBD2 (6 bases). Germline values: CDR1 MNHEY, CDR2 SVGEGT. The CDR3 contains 17 residues. V lost 2 bases to trimming and J lost 1 base, with 14 bases between them.

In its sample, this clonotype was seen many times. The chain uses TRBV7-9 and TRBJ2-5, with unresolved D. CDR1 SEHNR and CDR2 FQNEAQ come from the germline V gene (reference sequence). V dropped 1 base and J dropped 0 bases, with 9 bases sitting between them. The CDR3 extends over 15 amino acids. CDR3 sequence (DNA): TGTGCCAGCAGCTTAGTTGGGCGGAACCAAGAGACCCAGTACTTC. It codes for CASSLVGRNQETQYF. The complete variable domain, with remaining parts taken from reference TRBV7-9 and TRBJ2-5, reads DTGVSQNPRHKITKRGQNVTFRCDPISEHNRLYWYRQTLGQGPEFLTYFQNEAQLEKSRLLSDRFSAERPKGSFSTLEIQRTEQGDSAMYLCASSLVGRNQETQYFGPGTRLLVL.

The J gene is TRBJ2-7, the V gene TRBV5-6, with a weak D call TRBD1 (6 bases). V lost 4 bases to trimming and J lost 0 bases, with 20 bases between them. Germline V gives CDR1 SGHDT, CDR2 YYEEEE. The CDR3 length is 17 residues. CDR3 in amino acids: CASSLRGVAEVSYEQYF. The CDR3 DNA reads TGTGCCAGCAGCCTCAGGGGAGTGGCGGAGGTCTCCTACGAGCAGTACTTC.

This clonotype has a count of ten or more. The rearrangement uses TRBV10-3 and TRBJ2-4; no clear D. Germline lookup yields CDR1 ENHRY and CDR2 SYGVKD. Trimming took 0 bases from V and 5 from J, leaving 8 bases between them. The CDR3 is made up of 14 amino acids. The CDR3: CAISESGKQNIQYF. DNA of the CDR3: TGTGCCATCAGTGAGTCGGGGAAACAAAACATTCAGTACTTC.

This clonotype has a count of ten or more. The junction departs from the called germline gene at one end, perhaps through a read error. CDR3 coding DNA: TGCGCCAGCAGCCCATTGGGGGGAGGGACTGAAGCTTTCTTT. As protein: CASSPLGGGTEAFF. The chain is built from TRBV5-6 and TRBJ1-1; tentatively, D is TRBD1 (5 bases). The CDR3 has 14 residues. Germline assignment: CDR1 SGHDT and CDR2 YYEEEE.

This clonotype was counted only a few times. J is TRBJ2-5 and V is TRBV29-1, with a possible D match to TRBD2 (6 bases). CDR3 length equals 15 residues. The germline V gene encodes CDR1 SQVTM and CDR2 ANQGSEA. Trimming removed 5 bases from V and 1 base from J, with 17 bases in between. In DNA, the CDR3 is TGCAGCGTTAGGCCGGGTGGGGGGATCCAAGAGACCCAGTACTTC. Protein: CSVRPGGGIQETQYF.

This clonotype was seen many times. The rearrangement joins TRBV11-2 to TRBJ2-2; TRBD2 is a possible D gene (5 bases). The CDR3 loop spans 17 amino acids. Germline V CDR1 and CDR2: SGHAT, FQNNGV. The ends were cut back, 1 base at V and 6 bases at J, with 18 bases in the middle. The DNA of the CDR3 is TGTGCCAGCAGCTTAGGGCTAGCCTTACTAGGCCCCGGGGAGCTGTTTTTT. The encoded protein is CASSLGLALLGPGELFF.

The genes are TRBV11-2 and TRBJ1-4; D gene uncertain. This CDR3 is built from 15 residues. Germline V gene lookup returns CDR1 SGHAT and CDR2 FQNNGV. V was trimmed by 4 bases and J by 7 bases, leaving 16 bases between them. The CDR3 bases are TGTGCCAGCAGCTCTGGACCAAAAGGAGGTGAAAAACTGTTTTTT. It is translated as CASSSGPKGGEKLFF.

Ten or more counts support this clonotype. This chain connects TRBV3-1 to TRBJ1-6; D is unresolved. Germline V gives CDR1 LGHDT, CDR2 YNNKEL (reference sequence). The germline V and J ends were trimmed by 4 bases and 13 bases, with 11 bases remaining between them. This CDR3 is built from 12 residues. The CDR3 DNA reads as TGTGCCAGCAGCCCGGGGTCGGGGCCCCTCCACTTT. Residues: CASSPGSGPLHF. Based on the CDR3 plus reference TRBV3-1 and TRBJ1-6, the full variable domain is DTAVSQTPKYLVTQMGNDKSIKCEQNLGHDTMYWYKQDSKKFLKIMFSYNNKELIINETVPNRFSPKSPDKAHLNLHINSLELGDSAVYFCASSPGSGPLHFGNGTRLTVT.

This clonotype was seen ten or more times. In DNA form, the CDR3 reads TGTGCCAGCAGCCGGAACAGGGGCCACCAAGAGACCCAGTACTTC. Protein sequence: CASSRNRGHQETQYF. This rearrangement joins TRBV2 to TRBJ2-5; 7 nucleotides agree with TRBD1. The CDR3 contains 15 residues. CDR1 is SNHLY, CDR2 FYNNEI, per germline. Trimming took 6 bases from V and 0 from J; bases not matched to a gene: 7. The variable domain in full, with the rest retrieved from reference TRBV2 and TRBJ2-5, is EPEVTQTPSHQVTQMGQEVILRCVPISNHLYFYWYRQILGQKVEFLVSFYNNEISEKSEIFDDQFSVERPDGSNFTLKIRSTKLEDSAMYFCASSRNRGHQETQYFGPGTRLLVL.